Listed here are 18 T cell receptor beta chains from one sample, sequenced in a study of cytomegalovirus exposure and HLA in healthy donors. A multiplex PCR was run with 60 Vbeta primers and 13 Jbeta primers. Produced via immunoSEQ multiplex PCR; TCRdb's table is partial and in-frame only. The sample holds some 130,000 clones, roughly two thirds seen once. Sequencing input: PBMCs. These receptors were collected from a woman aged 35 to 49 in good health and CMV-seronegative.

Here the CDR3 DNA reads TGTGCCAGCTCCGTCGTAGCCGGGACAGGAAAGAACACTGAAGCTTTCTTT. Translation gives CASSVVAGTGKNTEAFF. The V gene is TRBV18, the J gene TRBJ1-1; 8 bases match TRBD1. Germline CDR1 and CDR2: KGHSH and LQKENI. V was clipped by 6 bases and J by 1 base; unmatched bases: 13. The CDR3 loop spans 17 amino acids.

The chain employs TRBV6-5 and TRBJ2-1, with 9 positions matching TRBD1. The CDR3 has 15 residues. The V gene end was trimmed by 2 bases and the J gene end by 10 bases; junction bases not matched to a gene: 9. Germline V gives CDR1 MNHEY, CDR2 SVGAGI. The CDR3 region has the DNA TGTGCCAGCAGTTACGAGGGACAGGGCCGTGTCGAGCAGTTCTTC. Translating it yields CASSYEGQGRVEQFF.

This chain uses TRBV7-2 with TRBJ2-2; D gene uncertain. This CDR3 has 14 residues. Germline CDR1 and CDR2: SGHTA and FQGNSA. The V and J ends lost 2 bases and 0 bases respectively, with 4 bases between them. CDR3 in amino acids: CASSLSSNTGELFF. CDR3 coding DNA: TGTGCCAGCAGCTTATCCTCGAACACCGGGGAGCTGTTTTTT.

The V and J genes are TRBV2 and TRBJ2-3, with 9 bases fitting TRBD2. Germline trimming cut 6 bases from V and 0 bases from J; bases unmatched to any gene: 10. This CDR3 comprises 17 residues. CDR1 SNHLY and CDR2 FYNNEI come from the germline V gene. The CDR3 DNA follows: TGTGCCAGCAGGGGCGGGGGGGCTTCGACTAGCACAGATACGCAGTATTTT. Encoded protein: CASRGGGASTSTDTQYF.

V gene TRBV27 combines with J gene TRBJ1-6; D may be TRBD1 (6 bases). CDR3 length equals 14 residues. Per germline, CDR1 MNHEY and CDR2 SMNVEV (reference sequence). V was trimmed by 5 bases and J by 9 bases, leaving 14 bases between them. This CDR3 reads CASSLDRRSSPLHF. The CDR3 nucleotides are TGTGCCAGCAGTCTAGACAGGAGGTCTTCACCCCTCCACTTT.

This clone was observed a handful of times. V gene TRBV29-1 combines with J gene TRBJ2-1; D is unclear. The CDR3 contains 13 residues. Per germline, CDR1 SQVTM and CDR2 ANQGSEA. Here the CDR3 reads CSIQLSPYNEQFF. The DNA of the CDR3 is TGCAGTATTCAACTGAGCCCCTACAATGAGCAGTTCTTC.

This chain's CDR3 is CASSGKTGGDGELFF. The CDR3 nucleotides are TGTGCCAGCAGCGGAAAGACAGGGGGGGACGGGGAGCTGTTTTTT. The V call is TRBV5-4, the J call TRBJ2-2; 9 bases fit TRBD1. This CDR3 is 15 amino acids long. CDR1 SGHNT and CDR2 YYREEE come from the germline V gene (reference sequence). V was pared by 4 bases and J by 7 bases, with 8 bases of the junction left unmatched.

This clone was counted only a few times. This chain joins TRBV29-1 and TRBJ1-1; D ambiguous. Germline V gives CDR1 SQVTM, CDR2 ANQGSEA. The V end was cut by 4 bases, the J end by 5 bases, with 14 bases between. The CDR3 totals 13 residues. CDR3 in DNA: TGCAGCGTTGGGTTAAAGGGAGGTACTGAAGCTTTCTTT. Translation: CSVGLKGGTEAFF.

As to this clone: The junction differs from germline at one of its ends, possibly a read error. This chain links TRBV7-7 with TRBJ2-3, with 14 bases identical to TRBD2. The CDR3 has 16 amino acids. Germline values: CDR1 SSHAT, CDR2 FNYEAQ (reference sequence). CDR3: CASSRGLAGGTDTQYF. In DNA, the CDR3 is TGTGCTAGCAGCCGAGGACTAGCGGGGGGTACAGATACGCAGTATTTT. Using reference TRBV7-7 and TRBJ2-3 for the parts outside the CDR3, the full variable domain is GAGVSQSPRYKVTKRGQDVTLRCDPISSHATLYWYQQALGQGPEFLTYFNYEAQPDKSGLPSDRFSAERPEGSISTLTIQRTEQRDSAMYRCASSRGLAGGTDTQYFGPGTRLTVL.

This clone was found a few times. V gene TRBV9 combines with J gene TRBJ1-4; possibly TRBD1 for D (6 bases). With 3 bases removed from V and 4 bases from J, the gap between germline ends came to 13 bases. Germline CDR1 and CDR2: SGDLS and YYNGEE. This CDR3 spans 15 amino acids. The CDR3 spells CASSGRRGYNEKLFF. Here the CDR3 DNA reads TGTGCCAGCAGCGGACGCAGGGGATATAATGAAAAACTGTTTTTT.

The chain is built from TRBV7-2 and TRBJ1-2; no clear D. Germline V gives CDR1 SGHTA, CDR2 FQGNSA. CDR3 length: 15 amino acids. The V gene lost 2 bases and the J gene lost 0 bases, with 10 bases spanning the gap. In DNA, the CDR3 is TGTGCCAGCAGCTTAACGACACAAGCTAACTATGGCTACACCTTC. Its protein is CASSLTTQANYGYTF. Full variable domain (rest looked up from reference TRBV7-2 and TRBJ1-2): GAGVSQSPSNKVTEKGKDVELRCDPISGHTALYWYRQSLGQGLEFLIYFQGNSAPDKSGLPSDRFSAERTGGSVSTLTIQRTQQEDSAVYLCASSLTTQANYGYTFGSGTRLTVV.

The rearrangement joins TRBV7-2 to TRBJ1-5, with no clear D. Germline CDR1 is SGHTA and CDR2 is FQGNSA. With 3 bases removed from V and 1 base from J, the gap between germline ends came to 10 bases. CDR3 length: 15 amino acids. This chain's CDR3 is CASSLGDQSNQPQHF. The CDR3 region has the DNA TGTGCCAGCAGCTTGGGCGACCAGAGCAATCAGCCCCAGCATTTT.

This clone occurred a few times. The rearrangement links TRBV6-1 to TRBJ1-2; 8 bases fit TRBD1. V lost 1 base, J lost 4 bases, and 5 bases stayed unmatched. The length of the CDR3 is 15 residues. Looked up from germline, CDR1 is MNHNS and CDR2 is SASEGT. The CDR3 DNA reads TGTGCCAGCAGTGAAGGGCCAGGGGGCCTCTATGGCTACACCTTC. Its translation is CASSEGPGGLYGYTF.

This chain uses TRBV29-1 with TRBJ1-1, with D uncertain. The CDR3 is 11 residues long. Germline V CDR1 and CDR2: SQVTM, ANQGSEA. Trimming took off 1 base at V and 4 bases at J, with 4 bases between the two ends. Written as DNA, the CDR3 is TGCAGCGTTGAAGGGCTCACTGAAGCTTTCTTT. This sequence encodes CSVEGLTEAFF.

The V gene is TRBV11-1, the J gene TRBJ1-5; D gene uncertain. V was trimmed by 4 bases and J by 3 bases, leaving 7 bases between them. This CDR3 comprises 13 residues. Germline loops: CDR1 SGHAT, CDR2 FQDESV (reference sequence). The CDR3 DNA sequence: TGTGCCAGCAGCTCAAACAACAATCAGCCCCAGCATTTT. Translating it yields CASSSNNNQPQHF.

This clone has only one observation. The gene calls are TRBV7-9 and TRBJ1-4, with 7 bases that match TRBD1. The germline V gene has CDR1 SEHNR and CDR2 FQNEAQ (reference sequence). With 5 bases clipped from V and 7 bases from J, the junction kept 7 bases outside the gene matches. This CDR3 comprises 14 residues. The CDR3 reads CASSLQGVGEKLFF. The CDR3 DNA follows: TGTGCCAGCAGCCTGCAGGGGGTTGGTGAAAAACTGTTTTTT.

The chain has TRBV4-1 and TRBJ1-2; tentatively, D is TRBD1 (5 bases). The germline V and J ends were trimmed by 4 bases and 4 bases, with 22 bases remaining between them. This CDR3 has 17 residues. Germline V gives CDR1 MGHRA, CDR2 YSYEKL. The CDR3 here is CASSLSGTNLKAYGYTF. The CDR3 region has the DNA TGCGCCAGCAGCCTGTCCGGGACTAACCTCAAGGCCTATGGCTACACCTTC.

The genes are TRBV4-1 and TRBJ2-3, with 7 positions matching TRBD2. V was pared by 4 bases and J by 6 bases, with 19 bases of the junction left unmatched. This CDR3 region has 18 residues. Germline CDR1 MGHRA, CDR2 YSYEKL. CDR3 loop: CASSRSSALAANPDTQYF. CDR3 nucleotides: TGCGCCAGCAGCCGCTCGTCGGCCCTAGCGGCGAATCCTGATACGCAGTATTTT.